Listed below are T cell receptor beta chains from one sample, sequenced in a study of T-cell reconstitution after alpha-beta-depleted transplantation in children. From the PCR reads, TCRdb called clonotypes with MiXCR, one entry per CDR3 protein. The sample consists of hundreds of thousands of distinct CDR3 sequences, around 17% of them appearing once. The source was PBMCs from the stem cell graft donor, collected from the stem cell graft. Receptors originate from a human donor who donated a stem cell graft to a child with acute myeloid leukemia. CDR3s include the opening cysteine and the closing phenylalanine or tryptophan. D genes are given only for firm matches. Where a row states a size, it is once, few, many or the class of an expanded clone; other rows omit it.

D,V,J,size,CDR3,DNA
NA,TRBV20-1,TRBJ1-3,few,CSATGQFGNTIYF,TGCAGTGCTACTGGCCAGTTTGGAAACACCATATATTTT
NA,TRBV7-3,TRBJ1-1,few,CASSLMGGGLNTEAFF,TGTGCCAGCAGCTTAATGGGCGGAGGGTTGAACACTGAAGCTTTCTTT
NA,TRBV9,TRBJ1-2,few,CASSVGWENYGYTF,TGTGCCAGCAGCGTAGGATGGGAGAACTATGGCTACACCTTC
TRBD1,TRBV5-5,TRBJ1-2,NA,CASSLQTGVHGYTF,TGTGCCAGCAGCCTCCAGACAGGGGTCCATGGCTACACCTTC
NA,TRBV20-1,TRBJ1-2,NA,CSARNLDKGYTF,TGCAGTGCTAGAAATCTGGACAAGGGCTACACCTTC
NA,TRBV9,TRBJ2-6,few,CASSVHLSGANVLTF,TGTGCCAGCAGCGTACATCTTTCTGGGGCCAACGTCCTGACTTTC
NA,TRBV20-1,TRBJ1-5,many,CSARGPGANQPQHF,TGCAGTGCTAGGGGCCCCGGGGCCAATCAGCCCCAGCATTTT
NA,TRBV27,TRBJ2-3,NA,CASSSRLDMQYF,TGTGCCAGCAGTTCAAGACTAGATATGCAGTATTTT
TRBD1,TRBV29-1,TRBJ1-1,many,CSVAGTGGTEAFF,TGCAGCGTAGCCGGGACAGGGGGCACTGAAGCTTTCTTT
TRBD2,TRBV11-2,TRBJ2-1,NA,CASSTTSGGLLWTSVEQFF,TGTGCCAGCAGCACTACTAGCGGGGGCCTCCTATGGACGTCGGTTGAGCAGTTCTTC
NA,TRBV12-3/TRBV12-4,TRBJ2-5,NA,CASSFSPGLVQETQYF,TGTGCCAGCAGTTTTTCCCCGGGACTCGTACAAGAGACCCAGTACTTC
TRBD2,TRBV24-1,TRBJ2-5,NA,CATSDGGVRVEETQYF,TGTGCCACCAGTGATGGGGGGGTGAGAGTAGAAGAGACCCAGTACTTC
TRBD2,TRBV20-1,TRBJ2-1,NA,CSAREPLTSGGRAFDEQFF,TGCAGTGCTAGAGAGCCCCTAACTAGCGGGGGGAGAGCCTTTGATGAGCAGTTCTTC
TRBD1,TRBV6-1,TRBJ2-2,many,CASGTGPTGELFF,TGTGCCAGCGGGACAGGGCCCACCGGGGAGCTGTTTTTT
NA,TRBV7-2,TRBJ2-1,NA,CASSQWAGAGNEQFF,TGTGCCAGCAGCCAATGGGCAGGGGCGGGCAATGAGCAGTTCTTC
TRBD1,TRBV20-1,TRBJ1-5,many,CSARATGGRQPQHF,TGCAGTGCTAGAGCTACAGGGGGCCGTCAGCCCCAGCATTTT
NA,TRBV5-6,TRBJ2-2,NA,CASSTDTLQGTGELFF,TGTGCCAGCAGCACTGACACGCTCCAGGGCACCGGGGAGCTGTTTTTT
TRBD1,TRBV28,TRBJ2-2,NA,CVATGLTGELFF,TGTGTCGCGACAGGGCTCACCGGGGAGCTGTTTTTT
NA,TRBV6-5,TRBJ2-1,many,CASSYVVKYNEQFF,TGTGCCAGCAGTTACGTCGTGAAGTACAATGAGCAGTTCTTC
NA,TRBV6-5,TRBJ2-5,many,CASTSLGGVMVETQYF,TGTGCCAGCACTTCCCTGGGCGGGGTAATGGTGGAGACCCAGTACTTC
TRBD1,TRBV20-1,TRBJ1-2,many,CSARGGGGDNYGYTF,TGCAGTGCTAGAGGTGGAGGGGGCGATAACTATGGCTACACCTTC
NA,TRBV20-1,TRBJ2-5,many,CSALQRGFVEETQYF,TGCAGTGCTCTTCAAAGGGGATTTGTGGAAGAGACCCAGTACTTC
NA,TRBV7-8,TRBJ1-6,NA,CASMMLGSGSPLHF,TGTGCCAGCATGATGCTGGGGAGCGGTTCACCCCTCCACTTT
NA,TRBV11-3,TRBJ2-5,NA,CASSLDPRGETQYF,TGTGCCAGCAGCTTAGATCCCCGGGGAGAGACCCAGTACTTC
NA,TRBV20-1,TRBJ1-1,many,CSSMSAGTGNTEAFF,TGCAGTTCTATGTCCGCAGGGACGGGGAACACTGAAGCTTTCTTT
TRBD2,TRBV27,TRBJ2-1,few,CASSFWTSGGSYNEQFF,TGTGCCAGCAGTTTCTGGACTAGCGGGGGTTCCTACAATGAGCAGTTCTTC
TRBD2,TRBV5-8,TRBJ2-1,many,CASRTRTSGGTHNEQFF,TGTGCCAGCAGGACTAGGACTAGCGGGGGGACACACAATGAGCAGTTCTTC
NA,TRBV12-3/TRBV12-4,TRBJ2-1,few,CASSSQGLTGDEQFF,TGTGCCAGCAGTTCACAGGGACTTACGGGCGATGAGCAGTTCTTC
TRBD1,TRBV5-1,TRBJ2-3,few,CASSQRPGQGLGVDTQYF,TGCGCCAGCAGCCAGAGACCGGGACAGGGGCTGGGTGTAGATACGCAGTATTTT